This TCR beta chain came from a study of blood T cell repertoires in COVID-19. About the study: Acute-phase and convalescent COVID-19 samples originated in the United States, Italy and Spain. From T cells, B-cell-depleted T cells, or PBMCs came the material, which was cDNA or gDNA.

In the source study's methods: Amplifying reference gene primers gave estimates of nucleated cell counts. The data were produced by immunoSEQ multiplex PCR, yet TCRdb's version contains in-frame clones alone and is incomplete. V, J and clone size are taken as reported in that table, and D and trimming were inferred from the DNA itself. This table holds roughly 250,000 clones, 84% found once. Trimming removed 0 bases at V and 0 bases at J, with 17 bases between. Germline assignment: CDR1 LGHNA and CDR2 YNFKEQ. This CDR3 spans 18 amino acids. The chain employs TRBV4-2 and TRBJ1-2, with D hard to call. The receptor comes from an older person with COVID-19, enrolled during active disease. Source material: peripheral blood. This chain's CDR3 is CASSQDIGQANTNYGYTF. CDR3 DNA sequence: TGTGCCAGCAGCCAAGATATTGGGCAGGCAAATACTAACTATGGCTACACCTTC.